The clone carrying this T cell receptor (beta chain) has only a few counts. Its specificity is unknown. V shed 7 bases and J 2 bases; nucleotides not matched to a gene: 11. Germline lookup yields CDR1 SGHRS and CDR2 YFSETQ. There are 16 residues in the CDR3. From 5'RACE with constant-segment primers came TCR alpha and TCR beta cDNA libraries that carried sample barcodes and UMIs. TCRdb called the 5' RACE reads again in MiXCR, with one record for every CDR3 protein. The sample holds approximately 250,000 distinct CDR3 sequences, roughly 17% seen once. This entry is derived from a study of T-cell memory formation after mild COVID-19. General study findings and limits: Researchers found some responding clones in pre-infection memory, a sign that cross-reactive memory joined.

This receptor was obtained from a man aged 18 to 30 who had mild COVID-19 (a few samples of this study predate the infection). Cell type and time point are not known. Sequencing was performed on PBMCs or a T cell subset sorted from them (not recorded which). This chain uses TRBV5-1 with TRBJ2-3, with 9 bases lining up with TRBD2. Here the CDR3 reads CASGGLSGGITDTQYF. For the CDR3, the DNA is TGCGCCAGCGGGGGCCTTAGCGGGGGAATCACAGATACGCAGTATTTT.